This T cell receptor (beta chain) emerged from a study of cytomegalovirus exposure and HLA in healthy donors. In the case of this clone: Its specificity is unknown.

This CDR3 is 15 amino acids long. V gave up 2 bases and J gave up 6 bases, with 13 bases separating them. From germline, CDR1 is MGHDK and CDR2 SYGVNS. Study-level points and caveats: For presence/absence analyses, sequencing depth was assumed to be roughly uniform across donors.

PCR amplification relied on 60 Vbeta primers (plus 13 Jbeta primers). Assay: immunoSEQ multiplex PCR; the TCRdb copy retains only in-frame clones and omits some. Its listing shows around 42,000 clones. The V and J genes are TRBV25-1 and TRBJ1-4, with D tentatively TRBD1 (5 bases). The receptor was isolated from a man younger than 40 in good health and CMV-seronegative. The sample taken for sequencing was PBMCs. CDR3 in amino acids: CASSEVRGLDEKLFF. The CDR3, as DNA: TGTGCCAGCAGTGAAGTAAGGGGATTGGATGAAAAACTGTTTTTT.